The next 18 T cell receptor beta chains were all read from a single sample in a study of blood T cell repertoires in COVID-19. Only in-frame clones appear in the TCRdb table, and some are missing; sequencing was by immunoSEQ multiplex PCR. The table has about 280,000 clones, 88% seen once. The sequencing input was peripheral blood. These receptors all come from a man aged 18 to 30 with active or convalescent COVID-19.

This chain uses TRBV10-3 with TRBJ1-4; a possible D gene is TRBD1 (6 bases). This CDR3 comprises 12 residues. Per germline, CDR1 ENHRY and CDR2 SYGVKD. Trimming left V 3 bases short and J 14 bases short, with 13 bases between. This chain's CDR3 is CAISDFLTGLFF. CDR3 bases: TGTGCCATCAGTGATTTTCTGACAGGCCTGTTTTTT.

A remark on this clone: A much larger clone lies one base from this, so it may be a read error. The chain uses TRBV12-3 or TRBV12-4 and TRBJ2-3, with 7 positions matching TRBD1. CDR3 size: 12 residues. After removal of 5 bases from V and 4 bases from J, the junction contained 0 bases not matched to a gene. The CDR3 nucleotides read TGTGCCAGCAGTACAGGGGCAGATACGCAGTATTTT. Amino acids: CASSTGADTQYF.

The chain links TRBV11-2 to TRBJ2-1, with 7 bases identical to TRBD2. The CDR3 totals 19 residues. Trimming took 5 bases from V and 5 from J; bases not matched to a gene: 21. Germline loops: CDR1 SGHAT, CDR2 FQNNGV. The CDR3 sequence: CASSAVGVVAGADDNEQFF. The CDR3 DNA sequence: TGTGCCAGCAGCGCAGTAGGGGTGGTAGCGGGCGCAGACGACAATGAGCAGTTCTTC.

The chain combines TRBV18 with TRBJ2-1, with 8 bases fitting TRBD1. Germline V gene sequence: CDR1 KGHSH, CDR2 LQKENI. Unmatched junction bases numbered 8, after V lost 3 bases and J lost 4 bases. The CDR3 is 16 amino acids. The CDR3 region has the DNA TGTGCCAGCTCACCGTTATCGGGACAGGCGTACAATGAGCAGTTCTTC. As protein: CASSPLSGQAYNEQFF.

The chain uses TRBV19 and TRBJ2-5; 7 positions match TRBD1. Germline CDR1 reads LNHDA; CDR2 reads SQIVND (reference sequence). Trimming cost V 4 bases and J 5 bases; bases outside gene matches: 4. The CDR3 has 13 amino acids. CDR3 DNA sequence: TGTGCCAGTAGTAGGGACAGAAGTGAGACCCAGTACTTC. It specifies CASSRDRSETQYF.

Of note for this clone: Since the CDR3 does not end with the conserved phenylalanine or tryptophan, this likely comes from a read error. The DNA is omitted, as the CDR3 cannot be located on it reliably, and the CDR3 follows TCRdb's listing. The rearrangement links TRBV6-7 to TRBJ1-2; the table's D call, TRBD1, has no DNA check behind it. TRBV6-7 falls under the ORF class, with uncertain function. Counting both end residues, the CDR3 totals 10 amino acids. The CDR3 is CASTSGTPAS.

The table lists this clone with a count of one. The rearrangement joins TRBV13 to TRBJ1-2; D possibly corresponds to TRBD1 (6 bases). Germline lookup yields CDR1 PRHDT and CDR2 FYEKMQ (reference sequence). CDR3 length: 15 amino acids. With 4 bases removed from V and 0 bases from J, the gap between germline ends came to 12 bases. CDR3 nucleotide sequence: TGTGCCAGCAGCTCCACCGACAGGACTAACTATGGCTACACCTTC. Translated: CASSSTDRTNYGYTF.

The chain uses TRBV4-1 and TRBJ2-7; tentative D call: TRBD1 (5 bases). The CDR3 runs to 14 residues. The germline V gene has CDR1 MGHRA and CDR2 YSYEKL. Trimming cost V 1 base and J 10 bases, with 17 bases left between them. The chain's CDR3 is CASSQGRQGPLQYF. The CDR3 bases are TGCGCCAGCAGCCAAGGGCGGCAGGGTCCGTTACAGTACTTC.

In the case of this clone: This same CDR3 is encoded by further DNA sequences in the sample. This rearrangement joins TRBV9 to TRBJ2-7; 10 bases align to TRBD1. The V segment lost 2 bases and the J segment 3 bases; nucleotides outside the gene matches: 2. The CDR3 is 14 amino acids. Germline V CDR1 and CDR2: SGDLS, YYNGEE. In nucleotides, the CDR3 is TGTGCCAGCAGCGTCGGGACAGGGGACTACGAGCAGTACTTC. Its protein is CASSVGTGDYEQYF. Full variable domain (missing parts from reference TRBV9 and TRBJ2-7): DSGVTQTPKHLITATGQRVTLRCSPRSGDLSVYWYQQSLDQGLQFLIQYYNGEERAKGNILERFSAQQFPDLHSELNLSSLELGDSALYFCASSVGTGDYEQYFGPGTRLTVT.

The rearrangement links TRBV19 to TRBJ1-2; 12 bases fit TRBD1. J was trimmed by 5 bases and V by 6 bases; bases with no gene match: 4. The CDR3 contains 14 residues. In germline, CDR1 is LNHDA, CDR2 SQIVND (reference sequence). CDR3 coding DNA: TGTGCCAGTAGCCCGGGACAGGGGGCTTATGGCTACACCTTC. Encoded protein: CASSPGQGAYGYTF.

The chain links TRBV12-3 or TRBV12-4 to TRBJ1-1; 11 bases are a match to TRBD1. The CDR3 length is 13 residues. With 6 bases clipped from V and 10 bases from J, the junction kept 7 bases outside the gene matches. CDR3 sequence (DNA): TGTGCCAGCAGCCTTAGGGACAGGGGGGGAGCTTTCTTT. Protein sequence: CASSLRDRGGAFF.

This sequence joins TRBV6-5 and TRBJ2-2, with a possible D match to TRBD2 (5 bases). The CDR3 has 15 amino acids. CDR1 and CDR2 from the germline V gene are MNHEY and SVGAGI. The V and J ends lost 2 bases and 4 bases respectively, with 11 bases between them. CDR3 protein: CASSYTLRATGELFF. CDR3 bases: TGTGCCAGCAGTTACACTCTGCGGGCCACCGGGGAGCTGTTTTTT.

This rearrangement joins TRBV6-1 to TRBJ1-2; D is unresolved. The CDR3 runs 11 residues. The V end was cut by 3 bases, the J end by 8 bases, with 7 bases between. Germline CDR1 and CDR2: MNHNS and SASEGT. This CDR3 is CASSEESGYTF. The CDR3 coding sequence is TGTGCCAGCAGTGAGGAGTCCGGCTACACCTTC.

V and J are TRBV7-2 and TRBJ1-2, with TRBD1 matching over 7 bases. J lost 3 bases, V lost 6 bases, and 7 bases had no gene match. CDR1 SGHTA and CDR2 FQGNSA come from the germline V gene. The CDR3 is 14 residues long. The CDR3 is CASSLTGTDYGYTF. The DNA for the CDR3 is TGTGCCAGCAGTTTAACCGGGACAGACTATGGCTACACCTTC.

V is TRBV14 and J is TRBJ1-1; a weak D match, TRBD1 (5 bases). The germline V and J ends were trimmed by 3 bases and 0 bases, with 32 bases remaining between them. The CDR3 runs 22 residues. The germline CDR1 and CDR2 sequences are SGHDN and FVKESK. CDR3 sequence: CASSQGTGGWIVEKDLNTEAFF. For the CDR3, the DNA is TGTGCCAGCAGCCAGGGGACGGGGGGGTGGATTGTTGAGAAGGATCTGAACACTGAAGCTTTCTTT.

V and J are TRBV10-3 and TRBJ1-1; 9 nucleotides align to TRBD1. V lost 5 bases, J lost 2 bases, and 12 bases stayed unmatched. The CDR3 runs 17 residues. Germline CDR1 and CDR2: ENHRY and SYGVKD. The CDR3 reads CAISPGTGRSFNTEAFF. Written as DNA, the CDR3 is TGTGCCATCAGTCCCGGGACAGGGAGGTCTTTTAACACTGAAGCTTTCTTT.

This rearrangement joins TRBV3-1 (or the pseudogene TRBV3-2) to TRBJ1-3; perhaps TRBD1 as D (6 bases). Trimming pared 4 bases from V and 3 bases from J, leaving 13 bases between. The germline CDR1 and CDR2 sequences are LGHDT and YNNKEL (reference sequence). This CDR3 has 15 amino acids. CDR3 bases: TGTGCCAGCAGCCCCATAGGGGGGGTTGGAAACACCATATATTTT. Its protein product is CASSPIGGVGNTIYF.

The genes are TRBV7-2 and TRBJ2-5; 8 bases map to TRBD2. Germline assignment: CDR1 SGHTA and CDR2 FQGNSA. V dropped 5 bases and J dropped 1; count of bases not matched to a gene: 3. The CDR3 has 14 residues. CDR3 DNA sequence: TGTGCCAGCAGCGCGGGGGGAACCCAAGAGACCCAGTACTTC. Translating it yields CASSAGGTQETQYF.